These T cell receptor beta chains were read from a single sample in a study of T cell responses to AZD1222 COVID-19 vaccine. Only in-frame clones appear in the TCRdb table, and some are missing; sequencing was by immunoSEQ multiplex PCR. The table lists approximately 71,000 clones, 88% of them singletons. Sequences were derived from peripheral blood, sampled on day 0 of AZD1222 vaccination. The receptors stem from an adult in good health. CDR3s include the opening cysteine and the closing phenylalanine or tryptophan. Each record gives: clone size, J gene, D gene, CDR3 length, V gene, CDR3 protein, CDR3 DNA. The D gene is left open where the match is weak. Clone size appears in some rows only: once, few, many, or a class for an expanded clone.

clone size: .; J gene: TRBJ1-1; D gene: .; CDR3 length: 16; V gene: TRBV18; CDR3 protein: CASSPLLPGRNTEAFF; CDR3 DNA: TGTGCCAGCTCACCCCTCCTGCCGGGGCGAAACACTGAAGCTTTCTTT
clone size: .; J gene: TRBJ1-1; D gene: .; CDR3 length: 16; V gene: TRBV18; CDR3 protein: CASSPVRQNGDTEAFF; CDR3 DNA: TGTGCCAGCTCACCTGTCAGGCAGAACGGGGACACTGAAGCTTTCTTT
clone size: .; J gene: TRBJ1-3; D gene: .; CDR3 length: 14; V gene: TRBV28; CDR3 protein: CASRGGTAGNTIYF; CDR3 DNA: TGTGCCAGCAGGGGAGGGACGGCTGGAAACACCATATATTTT
clone size: .; J gene: TRBJ2-7; D gene: TRBD2; CDR3 length: 15; V gene: TRBV7-8; CDR3 protein: CASSLDRTSGYEQYF; CDR3 DNA: TGTGCCAGCAGCTTAGATCGGACTAGCGGATACGAGCAGTACTTC
clone size: .; J gene: TRBJ2-5; D gene: .; CDR3 length: 15; V gene: TRBV4-1; CDR3 protein: CASSQEEDVQETQYF; CDR3 DNA: TGCGCCAGCAGCCAAGAAGAGGACGTACAAGAGACCCAGTACTTC
clone size: .; J gene: TRBJ1-1; D gene: TRBD1; CDR3 length: 15; V gene: TRBV6-5; CDR3 protein: CAGRDRGLGNTEAFF; CDR3 DNA: TGTGCCGGTCGGGACAGGGGGCTTGGGAACACTGAAGCTTTCTTT
clone size: .; J gene: TRBJ2-1; D gene: TRBD1; CDR3 length: 15; V gene: TRBV10-1; CDR3 protein: CASNSAGTGVDEQFF; CDR3 DNA: TGCGCCAGCAATTCTGCCGGGACAGGGGTGGATGAGCAGTTCTTC
clone size: .; J gene: TRBJ1-1; D gene: TRBD1; CDR3 length: 13; V gene: TRBV14; CDR3 protein: CASSPGRGPTAFF; CDR3 DNA: TGTGCCAGCAGCCCAGGCAGGGGGCCCACAGCTTTCTTT
clone size: once; J gene: TRBJ1-5; D gene: .; CDR3 length: 16; V gene: TRBV5-1; CDR3 protein: CASSPTSGQGYQPQHF; CDR3 DNA: TGCGCCAGCAGCCCAACCTCGGGGCAGGGATATCAGCCCCAGCATTTT
clone size: .; J gene: TRBJ2-5; D gene: .; CDR3 length: 16; V gene: TRBV5-1; CDR3 protein: CASSLKSPSMWETQYF; CDR3 DNA: TGCGCCAGCAGCTTAAAGAGTCCCTCAATGTGGGAGACCCAGTACTTC
clone size: .; J gene: TRBJ1-2; D gene: .; CDR3 length: 14; V gene: TRBV5-6; CDR3 protein: CASSFGGDNYGYTF; CDR3 DNA: TGTGCCAGCAGCTTCGGGGGCGACAACTATGGCTACACCTTC
clone size: .; J gene: TRBJ2-3; D gene: TRBD2; CDR3 length: 18; V gene: TRBV7-8; CDR3 protein: CASSLGLRKAGGPDTQYF; CDR3 DNA: TGTGCCAGCAGCTTAGGTTTGCGTAAAGCGGGAGGGCCGGATACGCAGTATTTT
clone size: .; J gene: TRBJ1-5; D gene: .; CDR3 length: 14; V gene: TRBV9; CDR3 protein: CASSVGGGAQPQHF; CDR3 DNA: TGTGCCAGCAGCGTAGGCGGGGGGGCTCAGCCCCAGCATTTT
clone size: .; J gene: TRBJ2-1; D gene: .; CDR3 length: 16; V gene: TRBV6-1; CDR3 protein: CASSEAPSAPYNEQFF; CDR3 DNA: TGTGCCAGCAGTGAAGCCCCTAGCGCCCCATACAATGAGCAGTTCTTC